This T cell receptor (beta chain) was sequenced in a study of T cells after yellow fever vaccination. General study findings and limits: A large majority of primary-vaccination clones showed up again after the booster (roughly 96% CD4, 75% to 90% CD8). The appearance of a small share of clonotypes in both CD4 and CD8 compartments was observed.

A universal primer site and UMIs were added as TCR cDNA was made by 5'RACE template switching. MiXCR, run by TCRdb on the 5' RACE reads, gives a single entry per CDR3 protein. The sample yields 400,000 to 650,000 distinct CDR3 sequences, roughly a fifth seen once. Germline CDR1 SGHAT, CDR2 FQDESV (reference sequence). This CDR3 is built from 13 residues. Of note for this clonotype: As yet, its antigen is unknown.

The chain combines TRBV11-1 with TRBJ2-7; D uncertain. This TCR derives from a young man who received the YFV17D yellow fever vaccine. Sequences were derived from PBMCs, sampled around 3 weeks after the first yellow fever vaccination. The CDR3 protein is CASSPTTVGEQNV. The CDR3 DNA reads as TGTGCCAGCAGCCCGACGACTGTAGGAGAGCAGAACGTC.